These 3 T cell receptor beta chains came from one sample sequenced in a study of control samples from healthy donors and cancer patients. Sequencing used immunoSEQ multiplex PCR; TCRdb keeps in-frame clones, though not all of them. The repertoire consists of some 120,000 clones, with about 92% occurring once and the leading ten covering about 1.7%. Input material: PBMCs. The receptors shown here come from a man aged 45-60 years with head and neck cancer.

The chain couples TRBV7-8 to TRBJ1-1; no definite D call. The CDR3 has 12 residues. The germline V and J ends were trimmed by 5 bases and 3 bases, with 7 bases remaining between them. Germline V CDR1 and CDR2: SGHVS, FQNEAQ. CDR3 residues: CASSKRYTEAFF. Written as DNA, the CDR3 is TGTGCCAGCAGCAAAAGGTACACTGAAGCTTTCTTT.

This sequence joins TRBV14 and TRBJ2-7; D might be TRBD1 or TRBD2, each matching 5 bases. Trimming took 6 bases from V and 1 from J, leaving 7 bases between them. Germline values: CDR1 SGHDN, CDR2 FVKESK. The CDR3 spans 12 residues. The DNA of the CDR3 is TGTGCCAGCAGTTGGGGGTCCTACGAGCAGTACTTC. This translates into CASSWGSYEQYF.

The rearrangement uses TRBV18 and TRBJ1-2; TRBD1 matches at 8 bases. V lost 3 bases, J lost 2 bases, and 2 bases stayed unmatched. CDR3 size: 14 residues. Germline V gene sequence: CDR1 KGHSH, CDR2 LQKENI. The DNA of the CDR3 is TGTGCCAGCTCACCGACAGGGGCAAACTATGGCTACACCTTC. Translated, it gives CASSPTGANYGYTF.